This entry lists 4 T cell receptor beta chains sequenced from one sample in a study of T cells in Graves' hyperthyroidism and ophthalmopathy. RNA transcripts were the template for amplifying TCR beta CDR3 regions. The HTBI primer set was used in a first-round RT-PCR of the TCR CDR3. TCRdb re-derived calls from the multiplex PCR reads in MiXCR, one entry per CDR3 protein. The sample yields about 420,000 distinct CDR3 sequences, approximately 14% seen once. Sequenced: blood. The receptors come from a woman aged 18-29 years with Graves' hyperthyroidism.

This clonotype was seen repeatedly, ten times or more. The rearrangement links TRBV6-1 to TRBJ1-1; a weak D match, TRBD1 (5 bases). This CDR3 has 14 amino acids. Germline V gene sequence: CDR1 MNHNS, CDR2 SASEGT. V lost 2 bases to trimming and J lost 5 bases, with 12 bases between them. The CDR3 nucleotides read TGTGCCAGCAGTGAACAGGGCTGGGGGACTGAAGCTTTCTTT. It yields the protein CASSEQGWGTEAFF.

This clonotype has a handful of counts. This sequence joins TRBV7-9 and TRBJ1-2; perhaps TRBD1 as D (6 bases). V was shortened by 5 bases and J by 0 bases, with 19 bases between the two germline ends. Germline V CDR1 and CDR2: SEHNR, FQNEAQ (reference sequence). The CDR3 totals 17 residues. The CDR3 DNA reads TGTGCCAGCAGCATACTGACAGGAACCAGAGCTAACTATGGCTACACCTTC. It specifies CASSILTGTRANYGYTF.

This clonotype showed up just a few times. Sequence at one end of the junction differs from germline and may be a read error. V is TRBV12-3 or TRBV12-4 and J is TRBJ2-7; D gene uncertain. CDR3 length equals 13 residues. CDR3 protein: CASRPPETVALSF. Written as DNA, the CDR3 is TGTGCCAGCAGACCCCCAGAGACTGTCGCTTTGTCGTTC.

This clonotype was seen repeatedly, ten times or more. The chain joins TRBV2 to TRBJ2-1; D is perhaps TRBD1 (5 bases). V lost 6 bases and J 5 bases, leaving 17 bases between the germline ends. CDR1 SNHLY and CDR2 FYNNEI come from the germline V gene. CDR3 size: 15 residues. The CDR3 spells CASSNQKAGNNEQFF. CDR3 nucleotides: TGTGCCAGCAGCAACCAAAAGGCAGGGAACAATGAGCAGTTCTTC.